Listed here are 6 T cell receptor beta chains from one sample, sequenced in a study of cytomegalovirus exposure and HLA in healthy donors. The PCR employed 60 Vbeta primers together with 13 Jbeta primers. Only in-frame clones appear in the TCRdb table, and some are missing; sequencing was by immunoSEQ multiplex PCR. The sample gives approximately 120,000 clones, over 70% of which show up once; approximately 1.3% is in the top ten. Input material: PBMCs. These receptors all come from a female donor in good health and CMV-seronegative.

The chain is built from TRBV6-1 and TRBJ1-5, with D maybe TRBD1 (6 bases). Germline CDR1 MNHNS, CDR2 SASEGT. The V end lost 8 bases, the J end lost 0 bases, and 14 bases lay between the germline ends. The CDR3 loop spans 15 amino acids. Here the CDR3 reads CASGSTGNSNQPQHF. CDR3 nucleotide sequence: TGTGCCAGCGGCTCGACAGGTAATAGCAATCAGCCCCAGCATTTT.

This rearrangement joins TRBV2 to TRBJ2-7; 8 positions agree with TRBD2. In germline, CDR1 is SNHLY, CDR2 FYNNEI. CDR3 length: 13 amino acids. Trimming cost V 6 bases and J 5 bases; bases outside gene matches: 6. The CDR3 spells CASRGTRMNEQYF. The CDR3 DNA sequence: TGTGCCAGCAGGGGGACTAGGATGAACGAGCAGTACTTC.

A note on this clone: The same CDR3 also results from other DNA sequences found in this sample. This rearrangement joins TRBV7-3 to TRBJ1-1; D not certain. Germline V CDR1 and CDR2: SGHTA, FQGTGA. Trimming pared 3 bases from V and 0 bases from J, leaving 5 bases between. The CDR3 length is 13 residues. CDR3 residues: CASSFSMNTEAFF. Written as DNA, the CDR3 is TGTGCCAGCAGCTTCAGTATGAACACTGAAGCTTTCTTT.

The V and J genes are TRBV2 and TRBJ1-2; tentative D call: TRBD1 (5 bases). Germline V CDR1 and CDR2: SNHLY, FYNNEI. Trimming shortened V by 6 bases and J by 4 bases, and 12 bases separated the two germline ends. The length of the CDR3 is 13 residues. This chain's CDR3 is CASSPDRVYGYTF. CDR3 DNA sequence: TGTGCCAGCAGCCCCGACAGAGTCTATGGCTACACCTTC.

The chain joins TRBV28 to TRBJ1-3; no definite D call. This CDR3 has 13 amino acids. Deletions cut 9 bases from V and 0 bases from J, with 9 bases between. Germline loops: CDR1 MDHEN, CDR2 SYDVKM. The CDR3 region is CASTVFSGNTIYF. CDR3 DNA: TGTGCCAGTACAGTTTTCTCTGGAAACACCATATATTTT. Full variable domain (remainder filled in from reference TRBV28 and TRBJ1-3): DVKVTQSSRYLVKRTGEKVFLECVQDMDHENMFWYRQDPGLGLRLIYFSYDVKMKEKGDIPEGYSVSREKKERFSLILESASTNQTSMYLCASTVFSGNTIYFGEGSWLTVV.

The rearrangement joins TRBV30 to TRBJ2-1; tentatively, D is TRBD2 (6 bases). Germline V lookup: CDR1 GTSNPN, CDR2 SVGIG (reference sequence). V lost 5 bases and J lost 9, with 23 bases in between. CDR3 size: 15 residues. The CDR3 region is CAWGGYYGQLGEQFF. For the CDR3, the DNA is TGTGCCTGGGGAGGGTATTACGGTCAACTCGGTGAGCAGTTCTTC.